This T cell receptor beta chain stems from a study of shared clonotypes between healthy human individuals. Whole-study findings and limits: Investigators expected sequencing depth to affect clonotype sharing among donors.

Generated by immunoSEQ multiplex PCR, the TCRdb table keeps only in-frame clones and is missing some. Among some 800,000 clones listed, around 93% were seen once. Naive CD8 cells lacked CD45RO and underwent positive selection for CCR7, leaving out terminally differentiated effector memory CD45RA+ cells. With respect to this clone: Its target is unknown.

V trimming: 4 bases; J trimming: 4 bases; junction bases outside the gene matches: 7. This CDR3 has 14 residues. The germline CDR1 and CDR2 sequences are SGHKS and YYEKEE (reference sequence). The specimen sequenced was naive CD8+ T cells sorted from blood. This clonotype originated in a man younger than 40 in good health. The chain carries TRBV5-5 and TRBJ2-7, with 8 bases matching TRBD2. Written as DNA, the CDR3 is TGTGCCAGCAGCGATACGGGGGGGTCATACGAGCAGTACTTC. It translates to CASSDTGGSYEQYF.